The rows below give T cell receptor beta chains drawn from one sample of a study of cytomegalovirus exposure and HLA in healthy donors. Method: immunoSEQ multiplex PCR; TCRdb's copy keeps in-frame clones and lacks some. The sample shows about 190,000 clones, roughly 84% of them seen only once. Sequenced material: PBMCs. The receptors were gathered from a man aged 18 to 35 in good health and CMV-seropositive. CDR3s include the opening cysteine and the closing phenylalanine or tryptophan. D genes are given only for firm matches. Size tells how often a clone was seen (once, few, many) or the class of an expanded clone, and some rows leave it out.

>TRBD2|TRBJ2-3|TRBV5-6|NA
TGTGCCAGCAGCCCGGGACTAGCGGGAGGCCAGTTTAGCACAGATACGCAGTATTTT
CASSPGLAGGQFSTDTQYF
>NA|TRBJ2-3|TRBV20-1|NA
TGCAGTGCCCCCATCGGAGATACGCAGTATTTT
CSAPIGDTQYF
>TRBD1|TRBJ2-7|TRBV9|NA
TGTGCCAGCAGCAAGGGACAGGCCTCCTACGAGCAGTACTTC
CASSKGQASYEQYF
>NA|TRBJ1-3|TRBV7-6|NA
TGTGCCAGCAGCTCCTCAGCGGATTCCAGTATATATTTT
CASSSSADSSIYF
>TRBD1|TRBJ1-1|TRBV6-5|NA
TGTGCCAGCGTCCGCGGACAGGACACTGAAGCTTTCTTT
CASVRGQDTEAFF
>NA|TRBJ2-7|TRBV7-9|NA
TGTGCCAGCAGCCCGCGACAGGGAGGCAACGAGCAGTACTTC
CASSPRQGGNEQYF
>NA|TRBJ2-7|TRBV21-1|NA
TGTGCCAGCAGCAAATTAGACCTGGGACTAGGGGGAGACGAGCAGTACTTC
CASSKLDLGLGGDEQYF
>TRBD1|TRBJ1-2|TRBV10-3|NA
TGTGCCATCAGCGCGGACAGGGGGCTTAACTATGGCTACACCTTC
CAISADRGLNYGYTF
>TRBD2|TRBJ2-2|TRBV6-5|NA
TGTGCCAGCAGTTACGGTCTAGCGGGAGGGCCGATTGAGCTGTTTTTT
CASSYGLAGGPIELFF
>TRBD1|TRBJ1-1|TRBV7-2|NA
TGTGCCAGCAGCTTAGTTCCCAGGGGGCTGGCTGAAGCTTTCTTT
CASSLVPRGLAEAFF
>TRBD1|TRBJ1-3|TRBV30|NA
TGTGCCTGGAGCGGGGACAGCCGCTCTGGAAACACCATATATTTT
CAWSGDSRSGNTIYF
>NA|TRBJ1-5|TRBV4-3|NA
TGCGCCAGCAGCCAAGAATTGGGGGCTAATAGCAATCAGCCCCAGCATTTT
CASSQELGANSNQPQHF
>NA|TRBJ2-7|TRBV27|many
TGTGCCAGCAGTTTATCGAGGTCGATTGAGCAGTACTTC
CASSLSRSIEQYF
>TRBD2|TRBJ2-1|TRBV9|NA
TGTGCCAGCAGTCTTGGACTAGCGGAGGCCTACAATGAGCAGTTCTTC
CASSLGLAEAYNEQFF
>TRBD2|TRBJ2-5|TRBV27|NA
TGTGCCAGCAGACCGAGCGGGAGGTTCGGGACCCAGTACTTC
CASRPSGRFGTQYF
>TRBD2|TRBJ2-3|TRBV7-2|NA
TGTGCCAGCAGCCCCAGACTAGCGGGAAGCACAGATACGCAGTATTTT
CASSPRLAGSTDTQYF
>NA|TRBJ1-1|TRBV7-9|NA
TGTGCCAGCAGCTTAGTGGGTGAGGAATATGAAGCTTTCTTT
CASSLVGEEYEAFF
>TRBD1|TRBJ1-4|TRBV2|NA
TGTGCCAGCACTAACGACAGGGGCTTAGGTAATGAAAAACTGTTTTTT
CASTNDRGLGNEKLFF
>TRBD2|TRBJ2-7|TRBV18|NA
TGTGCCAGCTCAGGAGGACTAGCGTCCGACGAGCAGTACTTC
CASSGGLASDEQYF
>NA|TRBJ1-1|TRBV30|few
TGTGCCTGGAGATTGGGAGGGGCCACTGAAGCTTTCTTT
CAWRLGGATEAFF
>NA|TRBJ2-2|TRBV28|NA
TGTGCCAGCAGTTTGAGGCAGGGGGGCACCGGGGAGCTGTTTTTT
CASSLRQGGTGELFF
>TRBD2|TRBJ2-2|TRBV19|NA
TGTGCCAGCCCCCCCTACCGGACTAGCGGAGTTCAAAACACCGGGGAGCTGTTTTTT
CASPPYRTSGVQNTGELFF
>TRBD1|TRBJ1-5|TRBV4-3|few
TGCGCCAGCAGCCGACACAGGGGAGGTCAGCCCCAGCATTTT
CASSRHRGGQPQHF
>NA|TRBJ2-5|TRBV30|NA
TGTGCCTGGAGTCCAGGAGGTCGGACCCAGTACTTC
CAWSPGGRTQYF
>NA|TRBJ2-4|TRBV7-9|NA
TGTGCCAGCAGCCAACCGGGGGTGGACATTCAGTACTTC
CASSQPGVDIQYF
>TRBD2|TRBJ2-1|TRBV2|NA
TGTGCCAGCGGGACTAGCGGGAGGCCATCCTACAATGAGCAGTTCTTC
CASGTSGRPSYNEQFF
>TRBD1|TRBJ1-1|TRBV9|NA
TGTGCCAGCAGCGCGCGAATAGGTGGACAGGCCCACGAAGCTTTCTTT
CASSARIGGQAHEAFF
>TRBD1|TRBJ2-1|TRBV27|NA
TGTGCCAGCAAGCCGGGACAGGGGCCGTACAATGAGCAGTTCTTC
CASKPGQGPYNEQFF
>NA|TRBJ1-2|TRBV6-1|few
TGTGCCAGCAGACGGACATACGGCTACACCTTC
CASRRTYGYTF
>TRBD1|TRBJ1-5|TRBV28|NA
TGTGCCAGCAGTCCTCATCTAACAGGGGGATATCAGCCCCAGCATTTT
CASSPHLTGGYQPQHF
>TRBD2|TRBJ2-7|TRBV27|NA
TGTGCCAGCAGTAGCGGGGGGGGTAGGTCCTACGAGCAGTACTTC
CASSSGGGRSYEQYF
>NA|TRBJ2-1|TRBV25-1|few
TGTGCCAGCAGTGAACTACTTATGTACAATGAGCAGTTCTTC
CASSELLMYNEQFF
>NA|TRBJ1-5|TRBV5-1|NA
TGCGCCAGCAGCTTGGAAGGGGCTTACAATCAGCCCCAGCATTTT
CASSLEGAYNQPQHF
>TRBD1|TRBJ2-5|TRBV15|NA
TGTGCCACCAGCAGACCGGACAGGGAGTCGAGAGCGACCCAGTACTTC
CATSRPDRESRATQYF
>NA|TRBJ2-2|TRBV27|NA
TGTGCCAGCACCTTTAGCGTCGCCGGGGAGCTGTTTTTT
CASTFSVAGELFF
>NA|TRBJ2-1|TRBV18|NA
TGTGCCAGCTCACGGGGGGATGGTGAGCAGTTCTTC
CASSRGDGEQFF
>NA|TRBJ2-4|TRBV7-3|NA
TGTGCCAGCAGCTTACGGAGGAATCAGGACATTCAGTACTTC
CASSLRRNQDIQYF
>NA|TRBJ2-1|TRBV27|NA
TGTGCCAGCAGTTATCCTACTAGCCCGGACGGGACCTCCTACAATGAGCAGTTCTTC
CASSYPTSPDGTSYNEQFF
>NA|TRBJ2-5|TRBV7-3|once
TGTGCCAGCAGCCCCCTCGCGCAAGAGACCCAGTACTTC
CASSPLAQETQYF
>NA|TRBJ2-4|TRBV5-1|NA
TGCGCCAGCAGCGTGGGGGGTGACAGGCAATCACTAGCCAAAAACATTCAGTACTTC
CASSVGGDRQSLAKNIQYF
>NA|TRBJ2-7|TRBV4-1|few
TGCGCCAGCAGCCCCCAAAGTGGTAGGAGGTACGAGCAGTACTTC
CASSPQSGRRYEQYF
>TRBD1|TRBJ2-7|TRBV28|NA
TGTGCCACCCTAGGGGGCAGATTACGCGAGCAGTACTTC
CATLGGRLREQYF
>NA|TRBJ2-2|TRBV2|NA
TGTGCCAGCAGTGAATTGGACTTTTACACCGGGGAGCTGTTTTTT
CASSELDFYTGELFF
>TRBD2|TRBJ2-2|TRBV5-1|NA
TGCGCCAGCACCGAATTAGGAGCGGGAGACGCCGGGGAGCTGTTTTTT
CASTELGAGDAGELFF
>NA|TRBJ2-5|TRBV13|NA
TGTGCCAGCAGCTTAAGATCAGGGATGGGAGAGACCCAGTACTTC
CASSLRSGMGETQYF
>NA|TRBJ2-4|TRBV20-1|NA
TGCAGTGCTGCACTTAAAAACATTCAGTACTTC
CSAALKNIQYF
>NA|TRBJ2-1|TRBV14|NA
TGTGCCAGCAGCTCGCTAGCTAATTCCCACAATGAGCAGTTCTTC
CASSSLANSHNEQFF